This T cell receptor beta chain was recorded in a study of T cell repertoires in cytomegalovirus infection. Overall study context: In public TCR beta signatures, there were indications of both CMV infection and matching HLA type.

Of note for this clonotype: Its antigen is unidentified.

MiXCR, run by TCRdb on the reads, gives a single entry per CDR3 protein. Seen here are some 920,000 distinct CDR3 sequences, around a third observed once, and the top ten hold over 11%. The germline V gene has CDR1 MGHRA and CDR2 YSYEKL. The V end lost 5 bases, the J end lost 11 bases, and 16 bases lay between the germline ends. CDR3 length: 13 amino acids. The TCR originated in a human donor in good health (CMV status not recorded). Some clones in this sample may be carry-over from other donors' samples. The material was cultured CD8+ T cells from PBMCs, obtained from culture after CMV antigen stimulation. J is TRBJ2-1 and V is TRBV4-1; D is possibly TRBD1 (5 bases). CDR3 coding DNA: TGCGCCAGCAGCGCTCCGGGTCGACAGAAGCAGTTCTTC. It is translated as CASSAPGRQKQFF.